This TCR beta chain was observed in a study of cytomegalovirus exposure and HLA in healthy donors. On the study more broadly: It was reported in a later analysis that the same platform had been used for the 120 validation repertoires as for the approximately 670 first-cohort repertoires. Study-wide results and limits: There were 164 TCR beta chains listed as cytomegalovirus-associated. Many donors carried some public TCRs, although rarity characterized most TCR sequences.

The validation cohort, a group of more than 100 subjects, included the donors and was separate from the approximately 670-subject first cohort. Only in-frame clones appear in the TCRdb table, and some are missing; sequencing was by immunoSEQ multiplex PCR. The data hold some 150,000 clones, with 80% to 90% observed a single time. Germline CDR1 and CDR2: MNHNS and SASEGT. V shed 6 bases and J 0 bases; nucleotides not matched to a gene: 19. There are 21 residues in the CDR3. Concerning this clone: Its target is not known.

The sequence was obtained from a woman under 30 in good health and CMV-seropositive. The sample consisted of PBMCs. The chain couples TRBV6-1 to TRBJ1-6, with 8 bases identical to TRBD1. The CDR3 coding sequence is TGTGCCAGCAGAGAAACCTGGACAGGGACTATCATTAGCTCCTATAATTCACCCCTCCACTTT. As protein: CASRETWTGTIISSYNSPLHF.